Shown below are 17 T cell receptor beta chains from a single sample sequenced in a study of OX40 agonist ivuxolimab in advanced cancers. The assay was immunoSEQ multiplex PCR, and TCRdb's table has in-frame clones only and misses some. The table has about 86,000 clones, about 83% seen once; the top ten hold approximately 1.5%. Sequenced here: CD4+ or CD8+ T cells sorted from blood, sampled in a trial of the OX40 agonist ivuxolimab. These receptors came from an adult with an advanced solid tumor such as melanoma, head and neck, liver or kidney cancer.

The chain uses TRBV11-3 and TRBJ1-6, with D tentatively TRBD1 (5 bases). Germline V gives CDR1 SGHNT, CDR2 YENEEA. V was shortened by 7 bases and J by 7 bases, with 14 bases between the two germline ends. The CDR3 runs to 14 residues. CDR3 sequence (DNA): TGTGCCAGCACCTTCTTAGGGACGAATTCACCCCTCCACTTT. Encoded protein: CASTFLGTNSPLHF.

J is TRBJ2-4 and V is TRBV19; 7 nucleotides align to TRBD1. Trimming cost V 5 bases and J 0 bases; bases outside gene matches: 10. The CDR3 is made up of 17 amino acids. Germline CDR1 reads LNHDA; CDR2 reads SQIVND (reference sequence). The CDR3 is CASSDHGTVIAKNIQYF. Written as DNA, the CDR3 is TGTGCCAGTAGTGATCACGGGACAGTTATAGCCAAAAACATTCAGTACTTC.

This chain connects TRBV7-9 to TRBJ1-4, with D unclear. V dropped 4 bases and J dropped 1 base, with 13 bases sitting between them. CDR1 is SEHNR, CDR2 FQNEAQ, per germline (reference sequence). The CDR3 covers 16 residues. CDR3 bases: TGTGCCAGCAGCTCGACTTTTAGGGAAACTAATGAAAAACTGTTTTTT. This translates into CASSSTFRETNEKLFF.

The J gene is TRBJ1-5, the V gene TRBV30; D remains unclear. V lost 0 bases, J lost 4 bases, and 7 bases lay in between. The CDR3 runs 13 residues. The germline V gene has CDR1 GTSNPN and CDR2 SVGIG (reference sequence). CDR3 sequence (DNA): TGTGCCTGGAGTGTTCAACGGAATCAGCCCCAGCATTTT. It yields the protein CAWSVQRNQPQHF.

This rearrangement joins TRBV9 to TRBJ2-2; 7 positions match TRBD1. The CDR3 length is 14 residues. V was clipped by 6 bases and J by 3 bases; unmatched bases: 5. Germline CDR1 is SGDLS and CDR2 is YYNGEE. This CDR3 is CASTVTGHTGELFF. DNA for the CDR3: TGTGCCAGCACTGTGACAGGGCACACCGGGGAGCTGTTTTTT.

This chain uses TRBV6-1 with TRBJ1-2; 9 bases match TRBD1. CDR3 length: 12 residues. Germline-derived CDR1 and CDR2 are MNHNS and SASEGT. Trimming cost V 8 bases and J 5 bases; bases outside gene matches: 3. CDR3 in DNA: TGTGCCAGCGTCGACAGGGGGTATGGCTACACCTTC. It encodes CASVDRGYGYTF.

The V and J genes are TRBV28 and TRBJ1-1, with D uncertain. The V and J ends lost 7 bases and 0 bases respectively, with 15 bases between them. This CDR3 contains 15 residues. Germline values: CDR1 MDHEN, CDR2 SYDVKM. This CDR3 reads CASNLRAQLNTEAFF. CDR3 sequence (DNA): TGTGCCAGCAACCTACGGGCACAGCTGAACACTGAAGCTTTCTTT.

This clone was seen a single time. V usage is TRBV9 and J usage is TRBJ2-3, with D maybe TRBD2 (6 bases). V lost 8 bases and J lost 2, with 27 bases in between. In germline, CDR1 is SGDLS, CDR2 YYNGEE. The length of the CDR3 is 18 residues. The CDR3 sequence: CASGPTGVASVYTDTQYF. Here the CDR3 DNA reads TGTGCCAGTGGGCCTACGGGAGTCGCAAGTGTCTACACAGATACGCAGTATTTT.

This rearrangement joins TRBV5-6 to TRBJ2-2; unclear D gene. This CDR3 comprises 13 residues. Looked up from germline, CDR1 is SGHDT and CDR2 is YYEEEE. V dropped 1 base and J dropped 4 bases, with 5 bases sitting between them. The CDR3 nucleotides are TGTGCCAGCAGCTTGTCAGCCACCGGGGAGCTGTTTTTT. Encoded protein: CASSLSATGELFF.

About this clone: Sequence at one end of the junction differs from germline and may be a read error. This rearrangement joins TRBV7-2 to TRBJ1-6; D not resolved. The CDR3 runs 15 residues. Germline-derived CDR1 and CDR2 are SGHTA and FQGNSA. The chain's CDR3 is CASSLEISSNSPLHF. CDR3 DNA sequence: TGTGCCAGCAGCTTAGAGATATCCTCTAATTCACCCCTCCACTTT.

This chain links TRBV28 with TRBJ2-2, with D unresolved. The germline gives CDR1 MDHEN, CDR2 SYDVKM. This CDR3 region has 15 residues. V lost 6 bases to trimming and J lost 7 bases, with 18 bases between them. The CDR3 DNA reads TGTGCCAGCAGACCACCTCTAGGGCAGGACGGGGAGCTGTTTTTT. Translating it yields CASRPPLGQDGELFF.

CDR3 loop: CASSQGRETQYF. The CDR3 nucleotides read TGCGCCAGCAGCCAAGGCCGGGAGACCCAGTACTTC. The rearrangement joins TRBV4-3 to TRBJ2-5; D is unclear. The V end was cut by 1 base, the J end by 5 bases, with 5 bases between. CDR1 and CDR2 (germline): LGHNA, YSLEER. This CDR3 contains 12 residues.

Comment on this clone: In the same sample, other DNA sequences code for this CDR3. The CDR3 protein is CASSLVTSGGGTQYF. The CDR3 DNA reads as TGTGCCAGCAGCTTGGTAACTAGCGGGGGAGGTACGCAGTATTTT. The V call is TRBV7-3, the J call TRBJ2-3, with 11 bases lining up with TRBD2. The CDR3 spans 15 residues. Germline CDR1 SGHTA, CDR2 FQGTGA. After removal of 3 bases from V and 8 bases from J, the junction contained 7 bases not matched to a gene.

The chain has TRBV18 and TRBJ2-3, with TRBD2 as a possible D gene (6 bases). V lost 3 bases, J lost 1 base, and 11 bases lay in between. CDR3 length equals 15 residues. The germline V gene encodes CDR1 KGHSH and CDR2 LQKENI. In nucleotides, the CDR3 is TGTGCCAGCTCACCCGGAATAGCGGGCACAGATACGCAGTATTTT. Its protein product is CASSPGIAGTDTQYF.

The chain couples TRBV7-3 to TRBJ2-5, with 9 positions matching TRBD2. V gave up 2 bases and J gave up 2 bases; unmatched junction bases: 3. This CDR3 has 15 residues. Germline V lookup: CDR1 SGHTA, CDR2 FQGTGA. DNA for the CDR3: TGTGCCAGCAGCTTACAAGCGGGGGGTCAAGAGACCCAGTACTTC. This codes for CASSLQAGGQETQYF.

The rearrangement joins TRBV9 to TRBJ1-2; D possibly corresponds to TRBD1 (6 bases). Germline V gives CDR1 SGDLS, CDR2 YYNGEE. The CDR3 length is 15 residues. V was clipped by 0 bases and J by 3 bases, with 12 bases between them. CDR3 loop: CASSVEPGADYGYTF. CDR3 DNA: TGTGCCAGCAGCGTAGAACCAGGGGCTGACTATGGCTACACCTTC. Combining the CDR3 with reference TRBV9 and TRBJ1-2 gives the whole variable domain DSGVTQTPKHLITATGQRVTLRCSPRSGDLSVYWYQQSLDQGLQFLIQYYNGEERAKGNILERFSAQQFPDLHSELNLSSLELGDSALYFCASSVEPGADYGYTFGSGTRLTVV.

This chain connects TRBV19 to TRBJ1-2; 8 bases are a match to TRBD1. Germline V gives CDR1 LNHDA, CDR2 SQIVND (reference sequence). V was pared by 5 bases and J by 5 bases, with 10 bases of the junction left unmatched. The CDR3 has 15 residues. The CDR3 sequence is CASSPQTGGGYGYTF. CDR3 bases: TGTGCCAGTAGTCCTCAAACAGGGGGAGGTTATGGCTACACCTTC.